The rows below give T cell receptor beta chains drawn from one sample of a study of blood T cell repertoires in COVID-19. Produced via immunoSEQ multiplex PCR; TCRdb's table is partial and in-frame only. The table lists 230,000 or so clones, roughly 89% of them singletons. The sample taken for sequencing was peripheral blood. These receptors were taken from a woman in her sixties or seventies with COVID-19, enrolled during active disease. The CDR3 runs from the conserved cysteine through the conserved F or W. The order of the fields is V gene, J gene, clone size, D gene, CDR3 DNA, CDR3 protein. The D gene is left open where the match is weak. Size values are once, few and many counts, or a class for expanded clones, and some rows have none.

v_gene: TRBV7-8; j_gene: TRBJ1-1; abundance: .; d_gene: .; CDR3nt: TGTGCCAGCAGCTTAGGAGGGACACAGGCTGAAGCTTTCTTT; CDR3aa: CASSLGGTQAEAFF
v_gene: TRBV27; j_gene: TRBJ1-1; abundance: .; d_gene: TRBD1; CDR3nt: TGTGCCAGCAGTACGGGACAGGGTGAAGCTTTCTTT; CDR3aa: CASSTGQGEAFF
v_gene: TRBV5-4; j_gene: TRBJ1-2; abundance: .; d_gene: .; CDR3nt: TGTGCCAGCAGCTTGGGGAGGGCATATGGCTACACCTTC; CDR3aa: CASSLGRAYGYTF
v_gene: TRBV6-5; j_gene: TRBJ2-1; abundance: .; d_gene: .; CDR3nt: TGTGCCAGCGCCCGGGGGTCCTACAATGAGCAGTTCTTC; CDR3aa: CASARGSYNEQFF
v_gene: TRBV6-5; j_gene: TRBJ2-7; abundance: .; d_gene: TRBD1; CDR3nt: TGTGCCAGCGGGGACAGGGGGCACAGCTCCTACGAGCAGTACTTC; CDR3aa: CASGDRGHSSYEQYF
v_gene: TRBV19; j_gene: TRBJ1-6; abundance: once; d_gene: TRBD1; CDR3nt: TGTGCCAGTAACCTCAGACAGGGTTTGACAATCCTCCACTTT; CDR3aa: CASNLRQGLTILHF
v_gene: TRBV3-1/TRBV3-2; j_gene: TRBJ1-1; abundance: once; d_gene: .; CDR3nt: TGTGCCAGCAGCCAAGCCGCGGGTCGGGGTGAAGCTTTCTTT; CDR3aa: CASSQAAGRGEAFF
v_gene: TRBV18; j_gene: TRBJ1-5; abundance: .; d_gene: TRBD1; CDR3nt: TGTGCCAGCTCGCCGGGACAGGGGGATCAGCCCCAGCATTTT; CDR3aa: CASSPGQGDQPQHF
v_gene: TRBV7-8; j_gene: TRBJ1-4; abundance: .; d_gene: .; CDR3nt: TGTGCCAGCAGCACCCCAAAGAAGAGGGGGGGGCGCGAAAAACTGTTTTTT; CDR3aa: CASSTPKKRGGREKLFF
v_gene: TRBV18; j_gene: TRBJ2-7; abundance: .; d_gene: TRBD1; CDR3nt: TGTGCCAGCTCACCGACCAGCAGACAGGGGGCCGACGAGCAGTACTTC; CDR3aa: CASSPTSRQGADEQYF
v_gene: TRBV7-6; j_gene: TRBJ1-1; abundance: once; d_gene: .; CDR3nt: TGTGCCAGCAGCTTAGGGGTGTCCAGGGGAATGAACACTGAAGCTTTCTTT; CDR3aa: CASSLGVSRGMNTEAFF
v_gene: TRBV9; j_gene: TRBJ1-5; abundance: .; d_gene: TRBD1; CDR3nt: TGTGCCAGCAGCGAAGGGACAGGAGGCTTGGGGCAGCCCCAGCATTTT; CDR3aa: CASSEGTGGLGQPQHF
v_gene: TRBV5-4; j_gene: TRBJ1-2; abundance: .; d_gene: TRBD1; CDR3nt: TGTGCCAGCAGCCCGACAGGGGGGTATGGCTACACCTTC; CDR3aa: CASSPTGGYGYTF
v_gene: TRBV27; j_gene: TRBJ1-4; abundance: .; d_gene: .; CDR3nt: TGTGCCAGCAGCCGAATGACAGGACGGTGGACAGAAAAACTGTTTTTT; CDR3aa: CASSRMTGRWTEKLFF
v_gene: TRBV6-5; j_gene: TRBJ2-7; abundance: .; d_gene: TRBD2; CDR3nt: TGTGCCAGCACTCCCGGGGGGTTAGCCTACGAGCAGTACTTC; CDR3aa: CASTPGGLAYEQYF
v_gene: TRBV6-5; j_gene: TRBJ2-1; abundance: .; d_gene: TRBD2; CDR3nt: TGTGCCAGCAGTTACTTTGGGCGGGGGAGGACCGATGAGCAGTTCTTC; CDR3aa: CASSYFGRGRTDEQFF
v_gene: TRBV27; j_gene: TRBJ2-7; abundance: .; d_gene: .; CDR3nt: TGTGCCAGCAGTCTTTGGTCGAGCTCCTACGAGCAGTACTTC; CDR3aa: CASSLWSSSYEQYF
v_gene: TRBV5-6; j_gene: TRBJ1-4; abundance: .; d_gene: .; CDR3nt: TGTGCCAGCAGCTTTTATAGTTCGGTCGAAAAACTGTTTTTT; CDR3aa: CASSFYSSVEKLFF
v_gene: TRBV30; j_gene: TRBJ1-1; abundance: .; d_gene: .; CDR3nt: TGTGCCTGGAGTGTAAGCGGCTCCTTGAGGAGGAACACTGAAGCTTTCTTT; CDR3aa: CAWSVSGSLRRNTEAFF
v_gene: TRBV5-6; j_gene: TRBJ1-1; abundance: .; d_gene: .; CDR3nt: TGTGCCAGCAGCTTGGGGCAGGGAAAGAACACTGAAGCTTTCTTT; CDR3aa: CASSLGQGKNTEAFF
v_gene: TRBV5-6; j_gene: TRBJ1-6; abundance: .; d_gene: TRBD1; CDR3nt: TGTGCCAGCAGAAGACAGGGGGGATATAATTCACCCCTCCACTTT; CDR3aa: CASRRQGGYNSPLHF
v_gene: TRBV5-5; j_gene: TRBJ2-1; abundance: .; d_gene: .; CDR3nt: TGTGCCAGCAGCTTGGACCCAGGGTTTCTTGAGCAGTTCTTC; CDR3aa: CASSLDPGFLEQFF
v_gene: TRBV7-2; j_gene: TRBJ2-5; abundance: .; d_gene: .; CDR3nt: TGTGCCAGCAGCTTAGCCCCTCGGGGGACCCAGTACTTC; CDR3aa: CASSLAPRGTQYF
v_gene: TRBV7-9; j_gene: TRBJ2-3; abundance: .; d_gene: .; CDR3nt: TGTGCCAGCAGCCCCGGGACTGCCTCAGATACGCAGTATTTT; CDR3aa: CASSPGTASDTQYF
v_gene: TRBV7-6; j_gene: TRBJ2-2; abundance: .; d_gene: TRBD1; CDR3nt: TGTGCCAGCAGCTCGACAGGGGTGGACACCGGGGAGCTGTTTTTT; CDR3aa: CASSSTGVDTGELFF
v_gene: TRBV2; j_gene: TRBJ2-2; abundance: .; d_gene: .; CDR3nt: TGTGCCAGCAGCGCAGGGTCCGGGGAGCTGTTTTTT; CDR3aa: CASSAGSGELFF
v_gene: TRBV19; j_gene: TRBJ1-1; abundance: .; d_gene: .; CDR3nt: TGTGCCAGTAGTATACGGGGAGTCACTGAAGCTTTCTTT; CDR3aa: CASSIRGVTEAFF
v_gene: TRBV6-5; j_gene: TRBJ1-5; abundance: once; d_gene: .; CDR3nt: TGTGCCAGCAGTCCTCCGGGAAGTCAGCCCCAGCATTTT; CDR3aa: CASSPPGSQPQHF
v_gene: TRBV7-9; j_gene: TRBJ2-2; abundance: .; d_gene: TRBD2; CDR3nt: TGTGCCAGCAGTTCCGGGACTAGCGGGTATAACGGGGAGCTGTTTTTT; CDR3aa: CASSSGTSGYNGELFF
v_gene: TRBV13; j_gene: TRBJ1-3; abundance: once; d_gene: TRBD1; CDR3nt: TGTGCCAGCAGCCGACTAGACAGGGCTGGAAACACCATATATTTT; CDR3aa: CASSRLDRAGNTIYF
v_gene: TRBV2; j_gene: TRBJ1-1; abundance: .; d_gene: .; CDR3nt: TGTGCCAGCAGTGAATTCCGGGGGAACACTGAAGCTTTCTTT; CDR3aa: CASSEFRGNTEAFF
v_gene: TRBV9; j_gene: TRBJ2-1; abundance: .; d_gene: .; CDR3nt: TGTGCCAGCAGCGTAGCCCCGTCAAAGGACGCGGGGGCCAATGAGCAGTTCTTC; CDR3aa: CASSVAPSKDAGANEQFF
v_gene: TRBV5-1; j_gene: TRBJ1-1; abundance: .; d_gene: TRBD1; CDR3nt: TGCGCCAGCAGCCTGACAGGGGACACTGAAGCTTTCTTT; CDR3aa: CASSLTGDTEAFF
v_gene: TRBV7-9; j_gene: TRBJ2-7; abundance: .; d_gene: .; CDR3nt: TGTGCCAGCAGCTACTTTAAATCAGGGTTGGGATCCTACGAGCAGTACTTC; CDR3aa: CASSYFKSGLGSYEQYF
v_gene: TRBV3-1/TRBV3-2; j_gene: TRBJ1-2; abundance: few; d_gene: TRBD1; CDR3nt: TGTGCCAGCAGCCGTTGGCGGACAGGGGACGGCTACACCTTC; CDR3aa: CASSRWRTGDGYTF
v_gene: TRBV3-1/TRBV3-2; j_gene: TRBJ1-6; abundance: .; d_gene: TRBD1; CDR3nt: TGTGCCAGCAGCCAGTACAGGGGTGATCATTCACCCCTCCACTTT; CDR3aa: CASSQYRGDHSPLHF
v_gene: TRBV29-1; j_gene: TRBJ1-5; abundance: .; d_gene: TRBD1; CDR3nt: TGCAGCGTAGACAGGGTAGTGAATCAGCCCCAGCATTTT; CDR3aa: CSVDRVVNQPQHF
v_gene: TRBV30; j_gene: TRBJ2-2; abundance: .; d_gene: TRBD2; CDR3nt: TGTGCCTGGAGTGTAGGACTAGCGGGGGGGCGGACCGGGGAGCTGTTTTTT; CDR3aa: CAWSVGLAGGRTGELFF
v_gene: TRBV4-1; j_gene: TRBJ1-4; abundance: once; d_gene: TRBD1; CDR3nt: TGCGCCAGCAGCCAAGCCCGACAGGGTCGGGAAAAACTGTTTTTT; CDR3aa: CASSQARQGREKLFF
v_gene: TRBV19; j_gene: TRBJ2-3; abundance: .; d_gene: .; CDR3nt: TGTGCCAGTAGTATAACGGGGGGCACAGATACGCAGTATTTT; CDR3aa: CASSITGGTDTQYF
v_gene: TRBV19; j_gene: TRBJ1-5; abundance: .; d_gene: TRBD1; CDR3nt: TGTGCCAGTAGTTCTCGGGACAGCCTCAATCAGCCCCAGCATTTT; CDR3aa: CASSSRDSLNQPQHF
v_gene: TRBV10-3; j_gene: TRBJ1-2; abundance: .; d_gene: TRBD1; CDR3nt: TGTGCCATCACCCGACAGGGGTCGGGCTACACCTTC; CDR3aa: CAITRQGSGYTF
v_gene: TRBV19; j_gene: TRBJ2-1; abundance: .; d_gene: .; CDR3nt: TGTGCCAGTAGCCCCACGGCAGGGATATCCTACAATGAGCAGTTCTTC; CDR3aa: CASSPTAGISYNEQFF
v_gene: TRBV30; j_gene: TRBJ1-4; abundance: once; d_gene: .; CDR3nt: TGTGCCTGGACGGGGACTAATGAAAAACTGTTTTTT; CDR3aa: CAWTGTNEKLFF
v_gene: TRBV5-1; j_gene: TRBJ2-3; abundance: .; d_gene: TRBD1; CDR3nt: TGCGCCAGCAGCTTGGCGGTGGCAGGGGGCGAGAACATCAGAGATACGCAGTATTTT; CDR3aa: CASSLAVAGGENIRDTQYF
v_gene: TRBV11-1; j_gene: TRBJ2-6; abundance: .; d_gene: .; CDR3nt: TGTGCCAGCAGCTCCTTAGCTTCTGGGGCCAACGTCCTGACTTTC; CDR3aa: CASSSLASGANVLTF
v_gene: TRBV19; j_gene: TRBJ1-6; abundance: .; d_gene: .; CDR3nt: TGTGCCAGTAGTGCACAGGGTTTTCGTAATTCACCCCTCCACTTT; CDR3aa: CASSAQGFRNSPLHF
v_gene: TRBV12-5; j_gene: TRBJ1-1; abundance: .; d_gene: .; CDR3nt: TGTGCTAGTGGTCGGAGCAGGGACACTGAAGCTTTCTTT; CDR3aa: CASGRSRDTEAFF